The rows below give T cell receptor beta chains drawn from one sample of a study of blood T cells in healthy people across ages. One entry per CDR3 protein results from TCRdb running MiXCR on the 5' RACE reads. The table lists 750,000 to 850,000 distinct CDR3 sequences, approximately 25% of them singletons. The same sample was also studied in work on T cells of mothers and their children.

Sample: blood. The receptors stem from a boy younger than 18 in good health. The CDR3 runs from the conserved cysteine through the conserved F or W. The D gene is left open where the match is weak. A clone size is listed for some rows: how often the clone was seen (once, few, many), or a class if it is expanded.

CDR3: CAISVEAADEQFF
DNA: TGTGCCATCAGTGTGGAGGCGGCGGATGAGCAGTTCTTC
J: TRBJ2-1
V: TRBV10-3
size: .
D: .

CDR3: CASSSATRQESYNEQFF
DNA: TGTGCCAGCAGTTCAGCCACTAGACAGGAGTCCTACAATGAGCAGTTCTTC
J: TRBJ2-1
V: TRBV27
size: .
D: .

CDR3: CATSRDRGDRSNQPQHF
DNA: TGTGCCACCAGCAGAGATCGCGGGGACAGGAGCAATCAGCCCCAGCATTTT
J: TRBJ1-5
V: TRBV15
size: few
D: TRBD1

CDR3: CASGLRVEKLFF
DNA: TGTGCCAGCGGGCTCAGGGTTGAAAAACTGTTTTTT
J: TRBJ1-4
V: TRBV6-5
size: .
D: .

CDR3: CASSYRAVAGKRGNEQFF
DNA: TGTGCCAGCAGCTACCGCGCGGTAGCGGGAAAGAGGGGGAATGAGCAGTTCTTC
J: TRBJ2-1
V: TRBV3-1
size: .
D: TRBD2

CDR3: CASSLPGKLNSPLHF
DNA: TGTGCCAGCAGTTTACCCGGGAAACTGAATTCACCCCTCCACTTT
J: TRBJ1-6
V: TRBV12-3/TRBV12-4
size: .
D: .

CDR3: CASRALRTAYEQYF
DNA: TGTGCCAGCAGGGCCCTGAGGACGGCCTACGAGCAGTACTTC
J: TRBJ2-7
V: TRBV28
size: .
D: .

CDR3: CASSYSLPQGPLAKNIQYF
DNA: TGTGCCAGCAGTTACTCTCTGCCCCAGGGGCCTCTAGCCAAAAACATTCAGTACTTC
J: TRBJ2-4
V: TRBV6-6
size: few
D: .

CDR3: CASSEGLWAGDTEAFF
DNA: TGCGCCAGCAGTGAGGGTTTGTGGGCGGGGGACACTGAAGCTTTCTTT
J: TRBJ1-1
V: TRBV10-2
size: .
D: .

CDR3: CASSSVQRWDNQETQYF
DNA: TGTGCCAGCAGCAGCGTTCAGAGGTGGGACAACCAAGAGACCCAGTACTTC
J: TRBJ2-5
V: TRBV21-1
size: .
D: .

CDR3: CASSGDSGGAPKNIQYF
DNA: TGCGCCAGCAGTGGTGATAGCGGGGGGGCCCCCAAAAACATTCAGTACTTC
J: TRBJ2-4
V: TRBV10-2
size: .
D: TRBD2

CDR3: CASSWSGDGTEAFF
DNA: TGCGCCAGCAGCTGGTCAGGGGATGGCACTGAAGCTTTCTTT
J: TRBJ1-1
V: TRBV4-3
size: .
D: .

CDR3: CASSQSIPMNTEAFF
DNA: TGTGCCAGCTCACAGTCAATTCCGATGAACACTGAAGCTTTCTTT
J: TRBJ1-1
V: TRBV18
size: .
D: .

CDR3: CASSFGLAVQQQETQYF
DNA: TGTGCCAGCAGTTTCGGACTAGCGGTACAACAACAAGAGACCCAGTACTTC
J: TRBJ2-5
V: TRBV12-3/TRBV12-4
size: few
D: TRBD2

CDR3: CASSLLRQGGNEQFF
DNA: TGTGCCAGCAGCTTACTACGACAGGGGGGAAATGAGCAGTTCTTC
J: TRBJ2-1
V: TRBV5-6
size: .
D: TRBD1

CDR3: CASRGSGRPRGDTQYF
DNA: TGTGCCAGCAGGGGTAGCGGGAGACCTCGAGGAGATACGCAGTATTTT
J: TRBJ2-3
V: TRBV2
size: few
D: TRBD2

CDR3: CASSSLAGGGYNEQFF
DNA: TGTGCCAGCAGCTCCCTAGCGGGGGGCGGATACAATGAGCAGTTCTTC
J: TRBJ2-1
V: TRBV7-2
size: .
D: TRBD2

CDR3: CASSLAPTGGNYGYTF
DNA: TGTGCCAGCAGTTTAGCTCCGACAGGGGGGAACTATGGCTACACCTTC
J: TRBJ1-2
V: TRBV12-3/TRBV12-4
size: .
D: TRBD1

CDR3: CASSRGTDQETQYF
DNA: TGTGCCAGCAGTCGGGGGACGGATCAAGAGACCCAGTACTTC
J: TRBJ2-5
V: TRBV6-2/TRBV6-3
size: .
D: .

CDR3: CASSSQGDYGYTF
DNA: TGTGCCAGCAGCTCGCAGGGGGACTATGGCTACACCTTC
J: TRBJ1-2
V: TRBV11-2
size: few
D: TRBD1

CDR3: CATSRDRSETQYF
DNA: TGTGCCACCAGCCGGGACAGGTCGGAGACCCAGTACTTC
J: TRBJ2-5
V: TRBV15
size: .
D: TRBD1

CDR3: CASSRRRETNEQFF
DNA: TGTGCCAGTAGCAGGCGGCGGGAGACCAATGAGCAGTTCTTC
J: TRBJ2-1
V: TRBV19
size: many
D: TRBD2

CDR3: CASSLIGGPLADTQYF
DNA: TGTGCCAGCAGTTTGATTGGGGGACCTTTGGCAGATACGCAGTATTTT
J: TRBJ2-3
V: TRBV28
size: few
D: .

CDR3: CASSPGLAGPSYEQYF
DNA: TGTGCCAGTAGCCCGGGACTAGCGGGCCCCTCCTACGAGCAGTACTTC
J: TRBJ2-7
V: TRBV28
size: few
D: TRBD2

CDR3: CSVRGQGYTDTQYF
DNA: TGCAGCGTGCGAGGACAGGGCTACACAGATACGCAGTATTTT
J: TRBJ2-3
V: TRBV29-1
size: few
D: TRBD1

CDR3: CSVEGDRADAQYF
DNA: TGCAGCGTTGAAGGTGACAGGGCTGATGCGCAGTATTTT
J: TRBJ2-3
V: TRBV29-1
size: few
D: TRBD1

CDR3: CASSFGRDTEAFF
DNA: TGTGCCAGCAGTTTCGGGAGGGACACTGAAGCTTTCTTT
J: TRBJ1-1
V: TRBV12-3/TRBV12-4
size: .
D: .

CDR3: CSARDAGEMRQFF
DNA: TGCAGTGCTAGAGATGCAGGTGAGATGAGGCAGTTCTTC
J: TRBJ2-1
V: TRBV20-1
size: few
D: .

CDR3: CASSYGTGGRNEQFF
DNA: TGCGCCAGCAGCTACGGGACAGGGGGTAGGAATGAGCAGTTCTTC
J: TRBJ2-1
V: TRBV5-1
size: few
D: TRBD1

CDR3: CASSFLTNEQFF
DNA: TGTGCCAGCAGCTTCCTGACTAATGAGCAGTTCTTC
J: TRBJ2-1
V: TRBV7-9
size: few
D: .

CDR3: CASSQVGDNEQFF
DNA: TGCGCCAGCAGCCAAGTCGGTGACAATGAGCAGTTCTTC
J: TRBJ2-1
V: TRBV4-1
size: few
D: .

CDR3: CSARDWTSGRPETQYF
DNA: TGCAGTGCTAGAGACTGGACTAGCGGGAGACCCGAGACCCAGTACTTC
J: TRBJ2-5
V: TRBV20-1
size: few
D: TRBD2

CDR3: CASSLGPGEETQYF
DNA: TGTGCCAGCAGCTTAGGTCCAGGGGAAGAGACCCAGTACTTC
J: TRBJ2-5
V: TRBV7-2
size: many
D: .

CDR3: CSAVLTGYNYGYTF
DNA: TGCAGTGCTGTATTGACAGGCTATAACTATGGCTACACCTTC
J: TRBJ1-2
V: TRBV20-1
size: .
D: .

CDR3: CASSSQDGRDVEQYF
DNA: TGCGCCAGCAGCTCGCAGGACGGGCGAGATGTCGAGCAGTACTTC
J: TRBJ2-7
V: TRBV5-1
size: few
D: .

CDR3: CASSYSLLAQETQYF
DNA: TGTGCCAGCAGTTACTCTCTACTAGCTCAAGAGACCCAGTACTTC
J: TRBJ2-5
V: TRBV6-6
size: .
D: .

CDR3: CSAESTGGSETQYF
DNA: TGCAGCGCAGAGTCGACAGGGGGCTCAGAGACCCAGTACTTC
J: TRBJ2-5
V: TRBV29-1
size: few
D: TRBD1